The source of this TCR beta chain is a study of early T cells in non-severe SARS-CoV-2 infection. On the study more broadly: Investigators sequenced bulk RNA drawn from unsorted whole blood, and chains remained unpaired. Study results and caveats: VDJdb matching favored anti-spike CD8 responses, missing private and CD4 specificities.

Comment on this clonotype: What it binds is not known.

Individual cDNA molecules received unique molecular identifiers. TCRdb itself ran the 5' RACE reads through MiXCR, one entry per CDR3 protein. The sample consists of 60,000 or so distinct CDR3 sequences, roughly 8.8% of them appearing once. Germline loops: CDR1 SGHNT, CDR2 YYREEE (reference sequence). This CDR3 region has 15 residues. Germline trimming cut 4 bases from V and 5 bases from J; bases unmatched to any gene: 5. V and J are TRBV5-4 and TRBJ2-7; 14 bases match TRBD2. The specimen sequenced was whole blood. The sequence was obtained from an adult who was a healthcare worker with PCR-confirmed SARS-CoV-2 infection or an uninfected control (not recorded which). Written as DNA, the CDR3 is TGTGCCAGCAGCCACGGGACTAGCGGGGGCAACGAGCAGTACTTC. Its translation: CASSHGTSGGNEQYF.